The T cell receptor (beta chain) described here comes from a study of shared T cell receptors in the human thymus. The V gene lost 7 bases and the J gene lost 2 bases, with 6 bases spanning the gap. The CDR3 length is 11 residues. Germline values: CDR1 MNHEY, CDR2 SVGAGI. Libraries were prepared by immunoSEQ multiplex PCR; TCRdb keeps only in-frame clonotypes and omits some of them. Of approximately 660,000 clones in the sample, 88% were seen once. This sample also belongs to another study, concerning human thymus T cells. That study reports: Infants, healthy and Finnish, who were having corrective surgery for congenital heart defects served as donors. Thymic material originated from resections removed in the course of corrective heart surgery. Thymic and blood repertoires appeared to display a bias in their usage of V and J genes. In unrelated individuals, thymic repertoires overlapped highly, according to related research.

The sample comprised thymocytes. This rearrangement joins TRBV6-5 to TRBJ2-7; D remains unclear. The TCR comes from a boy under two years old with a congenital heart defect. CDR3 protein: CASKSTYEQYF. The CDR3 DNA is TGTGCCAGCAAATCCACCTACGAGCAGTACTTC.